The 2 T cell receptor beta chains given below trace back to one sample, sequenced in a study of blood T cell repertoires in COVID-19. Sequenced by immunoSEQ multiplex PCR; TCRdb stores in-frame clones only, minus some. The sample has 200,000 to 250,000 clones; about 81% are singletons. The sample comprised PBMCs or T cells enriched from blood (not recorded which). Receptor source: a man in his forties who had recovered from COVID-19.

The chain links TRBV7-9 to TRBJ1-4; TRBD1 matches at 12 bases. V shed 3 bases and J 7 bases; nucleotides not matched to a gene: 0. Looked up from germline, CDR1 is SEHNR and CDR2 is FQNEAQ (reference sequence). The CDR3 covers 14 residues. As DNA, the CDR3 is TGTGCCAGCAGCTTGGGACAGGGGGCTGAAAAACTGTTTTTT. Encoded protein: CASSLGQGAEKLFF.

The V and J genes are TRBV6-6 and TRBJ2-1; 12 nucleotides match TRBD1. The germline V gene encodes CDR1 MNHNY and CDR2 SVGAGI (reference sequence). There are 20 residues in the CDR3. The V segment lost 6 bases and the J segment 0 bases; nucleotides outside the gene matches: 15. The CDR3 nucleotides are TGTGCCAGCAGCCCGATGGCGGGACAGGGGGCGGGAAGCTCCTACAATGAGCAGTTCTTC. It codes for CASSPMAGQGAGSSYNEQFF.